Listed here is a single T cell receptor (beta chain). These data are taken from a study of blood T cell repertoires in COVID-19. Study-level information: The United States, Italy and Spain provided the acute and convalescent COVID-19 samples. T cells, B-cell-depleted T cells, or PBMCs provided the cDNA or gDNA that served as material.

CDR1 is SGHAT and CDR2 is FQNNGV in the germline V gene. This CDR3 has 17 residues. V lost 7 bases, J lost 4 bases, and 15 bases stayed unmatched. The authors' processing: Reference gene primers were amplified, and this amplification served to estimate nucleated cell counts. Using immunoSEQ multiplex PCR, the repertoire was profiled, and TCRdb retains in-frame clones only, with some absent. V and J calls and clone size come straight from that table; D and trimming were deduced from the DNA. The sample has 70,000 or so clones, 90% seen once. Sequencing was done on a sample of peripheral blood. The chain recombines TRBV11-2 with TRBJ2-3, with 9 bases identical to TRBD1. The receptor's source is a woman of 80 years or more with active COVID-19. CDR3 nucleotides: TGTGCCAGCAATTGGGGAATGGGGACAGGGAACCCAGATACGCAGTATTTT. Protein sequence: CASNWGMGTGNPDTQYF.